This entry concerns a single T cell receptor beta chain. Its target is not known. The protocol was immunoSEQ multiplex PCR, while the TCRdb copy is restricted to in-frame clones and leaves out a portion. The table has 430,000 or so clones, around 90% seen once. Treatment: about 20 received Ad26.COV2.S at low or high dose, single or two shots; about 5 received placebo; per-sample allocation not given. Samples were taken on day 63 after the first vaccine or placebo injection. Within Boston, the person who donated was an adult of 18-55 years. This CDR3 spans 13 amino acids. V was trimmed by 7 bases and J by 3 bases, leaving 13 bases between them. Germline V lookup: CDR1 SQVTM, CDR2 ANQGSEA. The data originate from a study of Ad26.COV2.S vaccination and SARS-CoV-2 variants. The overall study: Donor got 5x10^10 or 1x10^11 viral particles of Ad26.COV2.S.

Broader study findings: Individuals receiving vaccine had higher spike-specific TCR breadth than placebo recipients did.

The V and J genes are TRBV29-1 and TRBJ1-5; no clear D gene. The sequencing here drew on peripheral blood, taken in a trial of Ad26.COV2.S vaccine versus placebo. This receptor was obtained from a person between 18 and 65 years old who received the Ad26.COV2.S COVID-19 vaccine or a placebo. Written as DNA, the CDR3 is TGCAGCGCCCGAGATAACTACAATCAGCCCCAGCATTTT. Translating gives CSARDNYNQPQHF.